These 21 T cell receptor beta chains were all obtained from the same sample, sequenced in a study of CD8 T cells in Susac syndrome. RNA totalling about 0.5 to 1 ug underwent reverse transcription with random hexamers. TCRdb re-derived calls from the immunoSEQ multiplex PCR reads in MiXCR, one entry per CDR3 protein. This table holds approximately 120,000 distinct CDR3 sequences, around 90% found once. The sequenced material came from CD4+ T cells from PBMCs. These receptors originate from a human donor in good health.

DNA for the CDR3: TGTGCCAGCAGTGAAGTGGGCAGGCTCACAGATACGCAGTATTTT. Its translation is CASSEVGRLTDTQYF. V is TRBV6-1 and J is TRBJ2-3; D gene unclear. The CDR3 has 15 amino acids. V lost 1 base, J lost 2 bases, and 10 bases lay in between. The V gene's germline CDR1 is MNHNS and CDR2 SASEGT.

This chain connects TRBV5-4 to TRBJ1-6; tentatively, D is TRBD1 (6 bases). From germline, CDR1 is SGHNT and CDR2 YYREEE (reference sequence). This CDR3 is 14 amino acids long. The germline V and J ends were trimmed by 3 bases and 10 bases, with 14 bases remaining between them. The CDR3 loop reads CASSSPDSGSPLHF. The DNA of the CDR3 is TGTGCCAGCAGCTCGCCGGACAGTGGCTCACCCCTCCACTTT.

For the CDR3, the DNA is TGTGCCAGCAGTTCCTATCAGGACCGCTTTGGAGGCTACACCTTC. Translated, it gives CASSSYQDRFGGYTF. The genes are TRBV28 and TRBJ1-2; D unclear. CDR1 is MDHEN and CDR2 is SYDVKM in the germline V gene. Trimming cost V 4 bases and J 8 bases, with 20 bases left between them. The CDR3 is 15 residues long.

This clonotype was seen once. This chain uses TRBV6-1 with TRBJ1-3; D possibly corresponds to TRBD1 (5 bases). Germline lookup yields CDR1 MNHNS and CDR2 SASEGT. V shed 0 bases and J shed 7 bases, with 16 bases lying between them. CDR3 length equals 16 residues. The CDR3 protein is CASSEALLGDWNTIYF. The CDR3 DNA is TGTGCCAGCAGTGAAGCGCTTCTGGGGGATTGGAACACCATATATTTT.

The V call is TRBV3-1, the J call TRBJ2-5, with 9 nucleotides matching TRBD2. With 0 bases clipped from V and 0 bases from J, the junction kept 5 bases outside the gene matches. The CDR3 consists of 17 residues. The germline CDR1 and CDR2 sequences are LGHDT and YNNKEL (reference sequence). The CDR3 is CASSQDLASGDQETQYF. CDR3 DNA sequence: TGTGCCAGCAGCCAAGATCTGGCTAGCGGGGACCAAGAGACCCAGTACTTC.

The rearrangement uses TRBV20-1 and TRBJ1-2, with 7 bases fitting TRBD1. The CDR3 consists of 17 residues. Germline CDR1 reads DFQATT; CDR2 reads SNEGSKA (reference sequence). V was pared by 2 bases and J by 1 base, with 13 bases of the junction left unmatched. This CDR3 reads CSARSTDGQGGNYGYTF. The CDR3 coding sequence is TGCAGTGCTAGATCCACCGATGGCCAGGGGGGTAACTATGGCTACACCTTC.

This clonotype occurred a few times. The chain recombines TRBV7-2 with TRBJ1-1, with unresolved D. In germline, CDR1 is SGHTA, CDR2 FQGNSA. The CDR3 covers 12 residues. Trimming left V 5 bases short and J 0 bases short, with 4 bases between. Written as DNA, the CDR3 is TGTGCCAGCAGCCAAGTGAACACTGAAGCTTTCTTT. Amino acids: CASSQVNTEAFF.

The V gene is TRBV2, the J gene TRBJ1-1; 8 nucleotides line up with TRBD1. Trimming at V came to 6 bases and at J to 3 bases, leaving 6 bases not matched to a gene. The germline V gene has CDR1 SNHLY and CDR2 FYNNEI. The CDR3 totals 14 residues. The CDR3 loop reads CASRGTGSHTEAFF. CDR3 sequence (DNA): TGTGCCAGCAGGGGGACAGGCTCACACACTGAAGCTTTCTTT.

Only a few counts were recorded for this clonotype. This chain links TRBV27 with TRBJ1-5, with D unresolved. Germline CDR1 reads MNHEY; CDR2 reads SMNVEV (reference sequence). V gave up 4 bases and J gave up 2 bases, with 3 bases separating them. This CDR3 has 12 residues. The chain's CDR3 is CASSSGNQPQHF. CDR3 bases: TGTGCCAGCAGTTCCGGCAATCAGCCCCAGCATTTT.

This clonotype was seen only once. The rearrangement links TRBV27 to TRBJ1-2, with 11 positions matching TRBD1. The junction had 7 bases not matched to a gene; V was cut back by 5 bases and J by 8 bases. The CDR3 extends over 14 amino acids. CDR1 and CDR2 from the germline V gene are MNHEY and SMNVEV (reference sequence). CDR3: CASSTGQGVNGYTF. DNA for the CDR3: TGTGCCAGCAGTACGGGACAGGGGGTTAACGGCTACACCTTC.

The V gene is TRBV12-3 or TRBV12-4, the J gene TRBJ2-3, with TRBD2 matching 11 bases. Trimming removed 8 bases from V and 0 bases from J; junction bases left unmatched: 10. The CDR3 has 17 amino acids. This CDR3 reads CASVSETSGKSTDTQYF. CDR3 DNA sequence: TGTGCCAGCGTTTCCGAGACTAGCGGGAAAAGCACAGATACGCAGTATTTT.

The CDR3 loop is CASSQLHGYTF. The CDR3, as DNA: TGTGCCAGCAGTCAACTGCATGGCTACACCTTC. The chain has TRBV3-1 and TRBJ1-2; no clear D. The germline gives CDR1 LGHDT, CDR2 YNNKEL (reference sequence). The CDR3 spans 11 residues. V was cut by 6 bases and J by 6 bases, with 8 bases left in between. Full variable domain (remainder filled in from reference TRBV3-1 and TRBJ1-2): DTAVSQTPKYLVTQMGNDKSIKCEQNLGHDTMYWYKQDSKKFLKIMFSYNNKELIINETVPNRFSPKSPDKAHLNLHINSLELGDSAVYFCASSQLHGYTFGSGTRLTVV.

The V gene is TRBV19, the J gene TRBJ1-5; D remains ambiguous. From germline, CDR1 is LNHDA and CDR2 SQIVND (reference sequence). Trimming took 5 bases from V and 0 from J, leaving 17 bases between them. The CDR3 is 17 amino acids. CDR3: CASSGRRGGGSNQPQHF. CDR3 nucleotides: TGTGCCAGTAGTGGCCGTCGGGGAGGAGGTAGCAATCAGCCCCAGCATTTT.

The chain has TRBV4-1 and TRBJ1-5; no firm D call. Germline assignment: CDR1 MGHRA and CDR2 YSYEKL. The CDR3 has 13 amino acids. The V end lost 4 bases, the J end lost 3 bases, and 7 bases lay between the germline ends. In nucleotides, the CDR3 is TGCGCCAGCAGCCCCGACGACAATCAGCCCCAGCATTTT. Amino acids: CASSPDDNQPQHF.

Written as DNA, the CDR3 is TGTGCCAGCAGCCAGGACCACTATACGCAGTATTTT. It specifies CASSQDHYTQYF. The chain joins TRBV7-9 to TRBJ2-3; no definite D call. Trimming took 5 bases from V and 7 from J, leaving 10 bases between them. The CDR3 extends over 12 amino acids. Germline V CDR1 and CDR2: SEHNR, FQNEAQ (reference sequence).

The V gene is TRBV6-5, the J gene TRBJ1-2; no definite D call. This CDR3 contains 13 residues. The V gene's germline CDR1 is MNHEY and CDR2 SVGAGI. Trimming removed 5 bases from V and 5 bases from J, with 12 bases in between. CDR3 sequence reads: CASSNEQLYGYTF. The CDR3 DNA reads as TGTGCCAGCAGTAACGAACAACTTTATGGCTACACCTTC.

J is TRBJ1-3 and V is TRBV29-1, with unresolved D. The length of the CDR3 is 14 residues. Germline V gives CDR1 SQVTM, CDR2 ANQGSEA. The V gene lost 2 bases and the J gene lost 0 bases, with 8 bases spanning the gap. As DNA, the CDR3 is TGCAGCGTTGAATGGGCCCACTCTGGAAACACCATATATTTT. As protein: CSVEWAHSGNTIYF. Combining the CDR3 with reference TRBV29-1 and TRBJ1-3 gives the whole variable domain SAVISQKPSRDICQRGTSLTIQCQVDSQVTMMFWYRQQPGQSLTLIATANQGSEATYESGFVIDKFPISRPNLTFSTLTVSNMSPEDSSIYLCSVEWAHSGNTIYFGEGSWLTVV.

The V gene is TRBV4-2, the J gene TRBJ1-1, with a tentative D call TRBD1 (5 bases). The V gene lost 0 bases and the J gene lost 7 bases, with 12 bases spanning the gap. This CDR3 contains 14 residues. Germline V gene data show CDR1 as LGHNA and CDR2 as YNFKEQ. The CDR3 sequence is CASSQETGQGEAFF. The CDR3 DNA is TGTGCCAGCAGCCAAGAAACTGGCCAGGGTGAAGCTTTCTTT.

V and J are TRBV5-1 and TRBJ2-1; D is unresolved. Per the germline V gene, CDR1 is SGHRS and CDR2 is YFSETQ. This CDR3 contains 14 residues. Trimming took off 2 bases at V and 5 bases at J, with 11 bases between the two ends. The CDR3 region has the DNA TGCGCCAGCAGCTTAGAGATCCCTAACAATGAGCAGTTCTTC. This sequence encodes CASSLEIPNNEQFF.

CDR3 protein: CSVEVGGRGYGYTF. For the CDR3, the DNA is TGCAGCGTTGAAGTCGGGGGCAGGGGGTATGGCTACACCTTC. The chain combines TRBV29-1 with TRBJ1-2, with 7 bases aligning to TRBD1. V was pared by 1 base and J by 5 bases, with 7 bases of the junction left unmatched. Per the germline V gene, CDR1 is SQVTM and CDR2 is ANQGSEA. This CDR3 spans 14 amino acids.

The table lists this clonotype with a count of one. This chain links TRBV19 with TRBJ2-1; D tentatively reads TRBD1 or TRBD2 (5 bases each). The V and J ends lost 1 base and 5 bases respectively, with 12 bases between them. CDR1 and CDR2 from the germline V gene are LNHDA and SQIVND (reference sequence). CDR3 length: 15 residues. The CDR3 region is CASSIVMVGHNEQFF. CDR3 DNA sequence: TGTGCCAGTAGTATAGTAATGGTGGGACACAATGAGCAGTTCTTC.